Reported below is one T cell receptor beta chain. What antigen it recognizes has not been identified. One base away there is no much larger clone; base qualities are not given. Healthy HIV-negative adults with no recently reported acute infections or vaccinations were included as donors. Only Caucasian adults living in Nashville, Tennessee, USA were represented among the donors. CD4+ T cells were enriched by magnetic negative selection; naive cells were then positively selected on CD45RA, and the negative fraction formed the memory subset. After blood collection by leukapheresis, PBMCs were isolated using Ficoll-Histopaque density gradient centrifugation and then cryopreserved in the vapor phase of liquid nitrogen. Analytical flow cytometry was used to check the purity and quantity of each magnetically sorted T cell population. Genomic DNA was isolated from each sorted fraction and quantified by UV absorbance on a Nanodrop 2000c.

These data come from a study of shared clonotypes between healthy human individuals (TCRdb year 2020). General notes on the study: The cohort included three men and two women between 18 and 49 years of age. Per donor, three plates each were used for CD4 naive and CD4 memory, two for CD8 naive, and one for CD8 memory. The study deeply sequenced blood TCR repertoires of about 5 healthy adults to estimate repertoire size and the extent of clonotype sharing between individuals. Different laboratories and diverse techniques were used to prepare libraries and sequence TCR repertoires, to increase sequencing depth and limit assay-specific biases. Per donor, leukapheresis produced somewhere between about 0.85 and 10 billion PBMCs. What the authors observed across the whole study: Sharing across several donors was observed for approximately 5% of naive CD4, over 3% of naive CD8, 2% to 2.5% of memory CD4, and around 0.4% of memory CD8 clonotypes. Higher generation probabilities were observed for clonotypes shared by all four sorted-subset donors than for non-shared clonotypes. Sampling was limited to blood, and TCR repertoires in tissue likely differ from TCR repertoires in blood. Because the study included a small number of donors, the genetic and exposure-history diversity represented was limited. Larger estimated clonotype richness was generally found for naive subsets than for memory subsets. Incomplete sequencing was indicated by rarefaction of sorted-subset datasets, despite the large sequencing depth. Pairwise subsampling led to the expectation that sequencing depth would affect the degree of clonotype sharing among donors.

TCR CDR3 regions were amplified from genomic DNA by multiplex PCR using the deep immunoSEQ assay. Extracted genomic DNA from each cell subset was spread evenly across all wells of several immunoSEQ 96-well plates, with each plate serving as a replicate. Each replicate PCR for sorted subsets received about 0.2 ug genomic DNA, equal to about 30,000 T cell genomes. Purified libraries were quantified with a Qubit 3.0 fluorometer, sized on a Bioanalyzer 2100, and re-quantified with the KAPA Library Quantification kit. Every immunoSEQ 96-well plate was sequenced on a separate single-read 150-cycle Illumina NextSeq 550 flow cell. Concerning the study's data processing: Because only junctional sequences without quality scores were contained in the immunoSEQ output, filtering matching that applied to full-length reads could not be performed. To assign V/J genes and CDR3, sequences were annotated using PyIR, a Python wrapper for IgBLAST v1.9, with IMGT germline references. Reads with weak V/J assignments (E-value above 1e-6), missing CDR3, stop codons, out-of-frame junctions, or ambiguous translated residues were removed. V3J clonotypes were defined by identical inferred V gene, J gene, and CDR3 amino acid sequence. The percentage overlap between two repertoires was calculated by dividing the number of shared unique clonotypes by the size of the smaller repertoire. Richness of each repertoire was evaluated using RTK rarefaction, the Chao1 estimator, and Recon v2.1 estimates of unobserved clonotypes. OLGA was used to compute generation probabilities for all TCRbeta clonotypes that the gDNA method yielded from a handful of donors. Imported from immuneACCESS, the table was reduced by TCRdb to in-frame sequences with V and J called. These copies leave out some clones; in studies compared against another copy, an unresolved V gene accounts for under half, and the cause of the remainder is not known. V and J calls and clone size are given by that table; D and trimming were obtained from the DNA. Across this sample there are a few million clones, with around 93% seen only once. The leading ten clones occupy around 0.4% of the sample.

The trim is 8 bases for V and 9 bases for J, with a gap of 20 bases between the germline ends. Taken from cysteine to phenylalanine, the CDR3 has 14 residues. Only CDR3 DNA is held: 42 bases, read in frame from base 1. Per the germline V gene, SNHLY is the CDR1 and FYNNEI is the CDR2. The sequence is built from TRBV2 and TRBJ2-1; matching of 6 bases hints at TRBD2 as the D gene. The specimen sequenced was naive CD4+ T cells from PBMCs. Interpreted using the paper, the cell subset or site label stands for: CD45RA+ positively selected. The sequence was collected from a man aged 18 to 29 in good health. Some clones in this sample may be carry-over from other donors' samples. In nucleotides, the sequence is TGTGCCAGCTTCCGGGACTTGTCCGAGGGTGAGCAGTTCTTC. Protein translation: CASFRDLSEGEQFF.